The T cell receptor beta chain under discussion was sequenced for a study of T-cell memory formation after mild COVID-19 (dated by TCRdb to about 2021). For context, the study as a whole: Most TCR sequence clusters were specific to one of the two donors. Longitudinal TCRalpha and TCRbeta repertoire sequencing tracked T-cell clones expanding and contracting after mild COVID-19 in a couple of donors. The cohort comprised two young, previously healthy adult volunteers, one female and one male. Results the study describes overall, beyond this receptor: Some responding clones were detected in pre-infection memory, suggesting pre-existing cross-reactive memory T cells joined the SARS-CoV-2 response. SARS-CoV-2 specificity was not confirmed for the second-wave clones peaking on day 37. Balanced CD4/CD8 phenotypes were observed for clones contracting from day 15 to 85, whereas a bias towards CD4+ was observed for a second wave of clones expanding from day 15 to 37. Only a couple of mild cases were covered in the study, and larger cohorts including severe cases with pre-infection samples were considered necessary. Contracting CD4+ clones turned up mainly in the CM and EM memory subsets, whereas EMRA was where CD8+ clones were enriched.

This sample was sequenced with an Illumina NovaSeq 6000. TCRalpha and TCRbeta cDNA libraries were constructed by 5'RACE with constant-segment primers, with sample barcodes and unique molecular identifiers being introduced. RNA was extracted from every sample with Trizol reagent. The libraries were amplified in two PCR steps, and the second step added a second sample barcode and Illumina TruSeq adapters. The libraries were sequenced on an Illumina NovaSeq using 2 x 150 bp paired-end reads. The source study handled its data this way. With migec v1.2.7, reads were demultiplexed and then collapsed into UMI-guided consensus sequences. Using mixcr v2.1.11, UMI consensuses were aligned to TRA and TRB V and J templates and then assembled into clonotypes. A clonotype was counted as expanded or contracted only when both edgeR and NoisET called the clonotype significant, with the noise models trained on biological replicates. For edgeR calls, a false discovery rate-adjusted p below 0.01 and a log2 fold-change threshold of 1 were applied. As an exploratory analysis of dynamics, max-normalized trajectories of the 1000 most abundant clonotypes were examined by PCA with hierarchical clustering. Separately sequenced CD4+ and CD8+ repertoires were used to assign the CD4 or CD8 phenotype of responding clones. TCRdb reworked the public reads: Q25 trimming with fastp, MiXCR clone assembly, productive beta chains retained. Rows matching on CDR3 protein sequence are summarized as one entry with the most common DNA and genes. The V and J calls here are based on TCRdb, not the publication. This sample is represented by about 250,000 distinct CDR3 sequences; about 16% of them were singletons. The ten largest clones represent 2% to 2.5% of the sample.

With regard to this clonotype: Its antigen is not yet known. One base away there is no much larger clone; base qualities are not given.

Per the germline V gene (reference sequence), DFQATT is the CDR1 and SNEGSKA is the CDR2. V gives up 1 base and J gives up 1 base, and the segment between their germline ends measures 11 bases. Its CDR3 holds 16 amino acids, cysteine through phenylalanine. The kept DNA is CDR3 alone, 48 bases in frame from the first base. PBMCs were isolated by Ficoll-Paque density gradient centrifugation. In this chain, TRBV20-1 is recombined with TRBJ2-6; perhaps TRBD2 is the D gene, with 5 bases matching. Sequencing used PBMCs or a T cell subset sorted from them (not recorded which). The sequence derives from an adult woman who had mild COVID-19 (a few samples of this study predate the infection). The sample titles of this study are shuffled in the database, so cell type and time point are left out; the donor was told from shared clones. The CDR3 amino acid sequence is: CSARGRAVSGANVLTF. The base sequence is TGCAGTGCTAGAGGGAGAGCGGTTTCTGGGGCCAACGTCCTGACTTTC.